This record concerns one TCR beta chain sequence. CDR3 length equals 16 residues. Trimming removed 3 bases from V and 7 bases from J; junction bases left unmatched: 12. Germline loops: CDR1 SEHNR, CDR2 FQNEAQ (reference sequence). TCRdb called the 5' RACE reads again in MiXCR, with one record for every CDR3 protein. The sample lists 300,000 or so distinct CDR3 sequences; about 16% were seen once. The entry originates in a study of T-cell memory formation after mild COVID-19. Study in general: Across donors, TCR clusters were largely donor specific.

The chain links TRBV7-9 to TRBJ1-2, with TRBD1 matching 9 bases. The sample taken for sequencing was PBMCs or a T cell subset sorted from them (not recorded which). The receptor was derived from a man aged 18 to 29 who had mild COVID-19 (a few samples of this study predate the infection). Cell type and time point are not known. The CDR3 DNA sequence: TGTGCCAGCAGCTTGGACAGGGGTCCTGCCCAGGGTGGCTACACCTTC. It translates to CASSLDRGPAQGGYTF.